This T cell receptor (beta chain) was obtained from a study of cytomegalovirus exposure and HLA in healthy donors. General study points: Rare TCR sequences dominated, though some public TCRs recurred in many donors. The authors reported that TCR beta sequences could predict HLA-A and HLA-B alleles. These predictions were accurate for most subjects in the first cohort. Among TCR beta chains, those listed as cytomegalovirus-associated numbered about 160.

Comment on this clone: Its antigen is undetermined.

The germline V and J ends were trimmed by 0 bases and 6 bases, with 14 bases remaining between them. Germline V gene data show CDR1 as MNHEY and CDR2 as SMNVEV (reference sequence). The CDR3 totals 15 residues. The PCR employed 60 Vbeta primers together with 13 Jbeta primers. Clones were sequenced by immunoSEQ multiplex PCR, and TCRdb holds only the in-frame ones, with some missing. The table for this sample gives about 200,000 clones. The V call is TRBV27, the J call TRBJ2-5, with a tentative D call TRBD1 (6 bases). Sequences were obtained from PBMCs. This TCR came from a girl aged 2 to 9 in good health and CMV-seropositive. CDR3 sequence (DNA): TGTGCCAGCAGTTTATCGGGGGCCCAGGGGAAGACCCAGTACTTC. Amino acid sequence: CASSLSGAQGKTQYF.